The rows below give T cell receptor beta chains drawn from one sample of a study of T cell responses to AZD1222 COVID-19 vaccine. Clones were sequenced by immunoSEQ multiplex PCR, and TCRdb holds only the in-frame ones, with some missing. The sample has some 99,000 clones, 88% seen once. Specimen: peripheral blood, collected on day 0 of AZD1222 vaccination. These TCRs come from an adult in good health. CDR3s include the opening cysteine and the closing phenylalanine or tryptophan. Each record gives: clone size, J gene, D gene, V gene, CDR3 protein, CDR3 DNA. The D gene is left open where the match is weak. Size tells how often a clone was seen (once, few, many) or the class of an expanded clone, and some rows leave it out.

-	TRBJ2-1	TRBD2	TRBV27	CASRRRKSGSDEQFF	TGTGCCAGCAGGAGACGTAAGAGCGGGAGCGATGAGCAGTTCTTC
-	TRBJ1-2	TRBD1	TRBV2	CASSEQGAGGYTF	TGTGCCAGCAGTGAACAGGGGGCGGGTGGCTACACCTTC
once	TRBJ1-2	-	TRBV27	CASSLSRVSYGYTF	TGTGCCAGCAGTTTATCAAGGGTGTCCTATGGCTACACCTTC
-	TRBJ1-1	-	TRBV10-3	CAISDFAGLRKNTEAFF	TGTGCCATCAGTGATTTTGCAGGGCTTAGGAAGAACACTGAAGCTTTCTTT
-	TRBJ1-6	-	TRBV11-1	CASSLDTSVPLHF	TGTGCCAGCAGCTTGGACACCTCGGTCCCCCTCCACTTT
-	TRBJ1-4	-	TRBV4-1	CASSQEDTRGRHEKLFF	TGCGCCAGCAGCCAAGAAGATACCCGGGGGAGGCATGAAAAACTGTTTTTT
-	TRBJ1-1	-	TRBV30	CAWSETDTEAFF	TGTGCCTGGAGTGAAACCGACACTGAAGCTTTCTTT
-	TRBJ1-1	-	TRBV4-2	CASSQDWQGYTEAFF	TGTGCCAGCAGCCAAGATTGGCAGGGCTACACTGAAGCTTTCTTT
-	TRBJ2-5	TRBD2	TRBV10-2	CASSSSGTFQETQYF	TGCGCCAGCAGTTCTAGCGGTACTTTCCAAGAGACCCAGTACTTC
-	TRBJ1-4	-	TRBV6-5	CASSRSGPTGEKLFF	TGTGCCAGCAGTCGCTCCGGGCCCACAGGTGAAAAACTGTTTTTT
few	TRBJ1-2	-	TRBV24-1	CATSDGDRYGYTF	TGTGCCACCAGTGATGGGGACCGTTATGGCTACACCTTC
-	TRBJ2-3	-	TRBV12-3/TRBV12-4	CASSSRTVTF	TGTGCCAGCAGTTCCCGGACCGTAACATTT
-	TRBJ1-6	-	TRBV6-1	CASSEVGGINSPLHF	TGTGCCAGCAGTGAGGTAGGGGGGATTAATTCACCCCTCCACTTT
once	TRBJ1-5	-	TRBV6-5	CASSSARRNQPQHF	TGTGCCAGCAGTTCCGCCAGGCGCAATCAGCCCCAGCATTTT
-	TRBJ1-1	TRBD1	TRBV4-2	CARRVDRAKDTEAFF	TGTGCCAGGAGGGTTGACAGGGCCAAGGACACTGAAGCTTTCTTT
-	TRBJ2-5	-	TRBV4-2	CASSQDAAGAQETQYF	TGTGCCAGCAGCCAAGATGCCGCGGGGGCGCAAGAGACCCAGTACTTC
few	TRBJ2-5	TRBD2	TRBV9	CASSPGTSGSETQYF	TGTGCCAGCAGCCCCGGGACTAGCGGGTCGGAGACCCAGTACTTC
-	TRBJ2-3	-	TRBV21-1	CASLSGGRDTAPTTDTQYF	TGTGCCAGCTTATCAGGGGGCAGGGACACGGCCCCCACCACAGATACGCAGTATTTT
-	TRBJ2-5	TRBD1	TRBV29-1	CSAETGVSGETQYF	TGCAGCGCGGAGACAGGGGTGTCGGGAGAGACCCAGTACTTC
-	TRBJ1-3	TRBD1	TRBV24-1	CATSARGKNTIYF	TGTGCCACCAGTGCCAGGGGGAAAAACACCATATATTTT
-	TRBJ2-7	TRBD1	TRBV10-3	CATRTGLFDEQYF	TGTGCCACCAGGACAGGGTTGTTCGACGAGCAGTACTTC
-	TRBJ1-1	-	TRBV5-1	CASSLAAGENAEAFF	TGCGCCAGCAGCTTGGCCGCGGGGGAGAACGCTGAAGCTTTCTTT
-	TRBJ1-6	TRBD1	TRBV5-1	CASSLTGTGDSPLHF	TGCGCCAGCAGCTTAACCGGGACAGGAGATTCACCCCTCCACTTT
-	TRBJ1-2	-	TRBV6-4	CASSATDSWAYGYTF	TGTGCCAGCAGCGCAACGGACAGTTGGGCCTATGGCTACACCTTC
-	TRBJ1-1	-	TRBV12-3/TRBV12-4	CASSMTENTEAFF	TGTGCCAGCAGTATGACGGAGAACACTGAAGCTTTCTTT
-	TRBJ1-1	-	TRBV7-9	CASSLQGRRNTEAFF	TGTGCCAGCAGCTTACAGGGACGGCGGAACACTGAAGCTTTCTTT
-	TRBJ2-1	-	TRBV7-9	CASSFGHNEQFF	TGTGCCAGCAGCTTTGGACACAATGAGCAGTTCTTC
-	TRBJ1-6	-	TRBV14	CASSQGPGARSYNSPLHF	TGTGCCAGCAGCCAAGGTCCAGGGGCCCGCTCCTATAATTCACCCCTCCACTTT
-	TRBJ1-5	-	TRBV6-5	CASRPAGGGNQPQHF	TGTGCCAGCCGCCCCGCGGGGGGGGGTAATCAGCCCCAGCATTTT
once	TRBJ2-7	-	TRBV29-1	CSVDQGYEQYF	TGCAGCGTTGACCAGGGCTACGAGCAGTACTTC
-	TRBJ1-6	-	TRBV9	CASSAETSSYNSPLHF	TGTGCCAGCAGCGCCGAAACGAGCTCCTATAATTCACCCCTCCACTTT
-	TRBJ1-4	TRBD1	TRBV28	CASTPGGVPGEKLFF	TGTGCCAGCACCCCAGGGGGGGTCCCTGGCGAAAAACTGTTTTTT
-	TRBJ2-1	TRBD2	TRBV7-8	CASSLVPRGRANEQFF	TGTGCCAGCAGCTTAGTACCTCGCGGGAGGGCCAATGAGCAGTTCTTC
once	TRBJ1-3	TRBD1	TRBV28	CASSMDRDLGNTIYF	TGTGCCAGCAGCATGGACAGGGACCTTGGAAACACCATATATTTT
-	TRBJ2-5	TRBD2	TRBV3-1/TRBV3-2	CASSQGSKGLAMETQYF	TGTGCCAGCAGCCAAGGGTCCAAAGGACTAGCGATGGAAACCCAGTACTTC
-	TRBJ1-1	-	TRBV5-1	CASSAGRQPNTEAFF	TGCGCCAGCAGCGCCGGGAGGCAGCCCAACACTGAAGCTTTCTTT
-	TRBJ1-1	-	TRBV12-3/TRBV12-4	CASSTDSQPFF	TGTGCCAGCAGTACCGACAGCCAACCTTTCTTT
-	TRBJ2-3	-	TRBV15	CATSRPSGTDTQYF	TGTGCCACCAGCAGACCTAGCGGCACAGATACGCAGTATTTT
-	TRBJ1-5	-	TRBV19	CASKDPGNQPQHF	TGTGCCAGTAAAGACCCCGGAAATCAGCCCCAGCATTTT
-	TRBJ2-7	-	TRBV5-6	CASSLSLPTVSYEQYF	TGTGCCAGCAGCTTATCCCTCCCCACAGTCTCCTACGAGCAGTACTTC
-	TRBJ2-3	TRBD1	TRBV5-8	CASSLQGQGADTQYF	TGTGCCAGCAGCTTGCAAGGACAGGGGGCAGATACGCAGTATTTT
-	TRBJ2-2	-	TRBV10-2	CASRQAPPGELFF	TGCGCCAGCCGACAGGCTCCCCCCGGGGAGCTGTTTTTT
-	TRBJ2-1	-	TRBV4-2	CASSQDWGDEQFF	TGTGCCAGCAGCCAAGATTGGGGCGATGAGCAGTTCTTC
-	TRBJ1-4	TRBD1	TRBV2	CASSAGQVATNEKLFF	TGTGCCAGCAGTGCGGGACAGGTCGCAACTAATGAAAAACTGTTTTTT